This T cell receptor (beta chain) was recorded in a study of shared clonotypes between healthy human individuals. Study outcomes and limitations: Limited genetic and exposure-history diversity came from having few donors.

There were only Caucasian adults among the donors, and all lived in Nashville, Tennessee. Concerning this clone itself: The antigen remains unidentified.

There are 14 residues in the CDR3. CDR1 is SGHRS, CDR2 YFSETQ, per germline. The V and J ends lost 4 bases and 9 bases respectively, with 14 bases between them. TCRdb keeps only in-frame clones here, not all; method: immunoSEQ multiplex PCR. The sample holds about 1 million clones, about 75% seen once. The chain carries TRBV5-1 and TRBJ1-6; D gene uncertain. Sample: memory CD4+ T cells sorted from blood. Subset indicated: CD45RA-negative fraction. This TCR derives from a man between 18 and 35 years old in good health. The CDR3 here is CASSPRSGSSPLHF. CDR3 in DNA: TGCGCCAGCAGCCCCCGCTCAGGTAGTTCACCCCTCCACTTT.